This passage covers 10 T cell receptor beta chains from one sample sequenced in a study of T cell responses to AZD1222 COVID-19 vaccine (dated by TCRdb to the early 2020s). Library preparation was by the immunoSEQ multiplex PCR assay. TCRdb stores this immuneACCESS table with in-frame sequences only. Part of the clones is absent; in the studies checked, under half of the shortfall reflects unresolved V genes, and no reason is known for the rest. For this sample there are about 180,000 clones; roughly nine tenths appear just once. Around 3% of the sample is taken by the ten largest. In light of the paper, this sample's time point label describes: baseline before first vaccination. The sample in question was peripheral blood, obtained on day 0 of AZD1222 vaccination. Source of these receptors: an adult in good health.

The gene calls are TRBV7-9 and TRBJ1-2; 8 bases map to TRBD1. Trimming cost V 5 bases and J 4 bases; bases outside gene matches: 9. This CDR3 comprises 15 residues. Germline V lookup: CDR1 SEHNR, CDR2 FQNEAQ (reference sequence). The CDR3 DNA follows: TGTGCCAGCAGCCCCGGACAGGGTGAAGGCTATGGCTACACCTTC. Its translation: CASSPGQGEGYGYTF.

V usage is TRBV6-5 and J usage is TRBJ1-2, with unresolved D. V lost 0 bases to trimming and J lost 4 bases, with 12 bases between them. Germline CDR1 MNHEY, CDR2 SVGAGI. This CDR3 has 15 amino acids. The DNA of the CDR3 is TGTGCCAGCAGTTACTCGAAAGGGCTCCTCTATGGCTACACCTTC. This gives the protein CASSYSKGLLYGYTF.

This clone has just a few counts. The genes are TRBV2 and TRBJ2-7; D is unresolved. Germline values: CDR1 SNHLY, CDR2 FYNNEI. Trimming took 4 bases from V and 0 from J, leaving 16 bases between them. The CDR3 sequence is 16 residues long. The CDR3 sequence is CASSAPGGPRSYEQYF. CDR3 bases: TGTGCCAGCAGTGCCCCTGGCGGTCCTCGCTCCTACGAGCAGTACTTC.

V and J are TRBV7-2 and TRBJ1-2, with 8 bases lining up with TRBD1. This CDR3 is 17 amino acids long. Losses at the gene ends were 0 bases for V and 0 bases for J; bases not matched to a gene: 6. Germline V gene lookup returns CDR1 SGHTA and CDR2 FQGNSA. The CDR3 DNA reads TGTGCCAGCAGCTTAGCGGGACAGGAAATAGCTAACTATGGCTACACCTTC. Amino acid sequence: CASSLAGQEIANYGYTF.

The V gene is TRBV6-6, the J gene TRBJ2-5, with D unresolved. Trimming pared 2 bases from V and 5 bases from J, leaving 9 bases between. Germline CDR1 and CDR2: MNHNY and SVGAGI (reference sequence). The CDR3 length is 13 residues. This CDR3 is CASSYVFGETQYF. The CDR3 bases are TGTGCCAGCAGTTACGTCTTCGGGGAGACCCAGTACTTC.

This clone was seen only once. The V call is TRBV21-1, the J call TRBJ1-5; the table's D call, TRBD1, has no DNA check behind it. TRBV21-1 is deemed a pseudogene. CDR3 length: 14 residues. As DNA, the CDR3 is TGTGCCAGCAGCTCGGCAGGGCAGAAGCAGCCCCAGCATTTT. It specifies CASSSAGQKQPQHF.

CDR3 DNA: TGTGCCAGCAGCTCGGGACTATTCAACACCGGGGAGCTGTTTTTT. This translates into CASSSGLFNTGELFF. V is TRBV7-2 and J is TRBJ2-2; 7 bases match TRBD2. Per the germline V gene, CDR1 is SGHTA and CDR2 is FQGNSA. The trim removed 4 bases at V and 2 bases at J, leaving 4 bases unmatched. This CDR3 has 15 amino acids.

The chain has TRBV19 and TRBJ2-7, with 7 positions matching TRBD1. The CDR3 is made up of 14 amino acids. Germline V gene lookup returns CDR1 LNHDA and CDR2 SQIVND (reference sequence). V lost 10 bases to trimming and J lost 3 bases; unmatched junction nucleotides: 12. CDR3 sequence (DNA): TGTGCCACCTGGACCGGGACAGACAACTACGAGCAGTACTTC. This encodes CATWTGTDNYEQYF.

This chain links TRBV19 with TRBJ1-2, with D unclear. Trimming cost V 3 bases and J 3 bases, with 11 bases left between them. CDR1 is LNHDA, CDR2 SQIVND, per germline (reference sequence). This CDR3 is built from 14 residues. CDR3 nucleotides: TGTGCCAGTAGTATCGTGAGGTTGGACTATGGCTACACCTTC. Protein: CASSIVRLDYGYTF.

The chain is built from TRBV4-1 and TRBJ2-1; 8 nucleotides match TRBD1. The CDR3 covers 14 residues. Germline CDR1 is MGHRA and CDR2 is YSYEKL. J lost 8 bases, V lost 3 bases, and 6 bases had no gene match. The CDR3 is CASSQRQGQDEQFF. For the CDR3, the DNA is TGCGCCAGCAGCCAGAGACAGGGGCAGGATGAGCAGTTCTTC.